This TCR beta chain was obtained from a study of blood T cell repertoires in COVID-19. At the level of the study: COVID-19 samples, acute and convalescent, were from the United States, Italy and Spain. The analysed material was cDNA or gDNA that came from T cells, B-cell-depleted T cells, or PBMCs.

As processed by the authors: Using reference gene primer amplification, nucleated cell counts were estimated. TCRdb's copy holds only in-frame clones and misses some; the assay was immunoSEQ multiplex PCR. V, J and clone size reflect that table, while D and trimming were determined from the DNA. The sample includes approximately 210,000 clones, roughly 94% seen only once; the top ten take under 1.5%. What was sequenced was peripheral blood. This receptor was taken from a man in his thirties or forties with acute or convalescent COVID-19.

The CDR3 DNA reads as TGTGCCAGCAGTGAAGCAACGGGCTCCTACGAGCAGTACTTC. Amino acids: CASSEATGSYEQYF. This chain links TRBV6-1 with TRBJ2-7; D gene ambiguous. CDR1 is MNHNS, CDR2 SASEGT, per germline. With 0 bases removed from V and 0 bases from J, the gap between germline ends came to 6 bases. The CDR3 totals 14 residues.